This TCR beta chain comes out of a study of cytomegalovirus exposure and HLA in healthy donors (dated by TCRdb to about 2017). Broadly, across the study: An earlier analysis of several hundred of the donors reported approximately 290 Gb of sequence data and around 110 million unique TCR beta sequences from 150 million to 200 million T cells. Approximately 310 gigabases of sequencing data and tens of millions of unique TCR sequences made up an early release that covered several hundred HLA-typed donors. Of the roughly 400 genotyped donors, more than 75% were placed in the genetic ancestry cluster associated with self-reported Caucasian donors. The study was designed to test whether signatures of past pathogen exposure could be identified by cataloging public T cell receptors. The study used immunosequencing to profile the T cell repertoires of some 600 subjects and linked those repertoires to cytomegalovirus serostatus. In addition to the first cohort of 650 to 750 subjects, a separate validation cohort of 130 or so different subjects was used. High-throughput TCR immunosequencing, statistical association of individual TCRs with disease status, and machine learning were combined to predict cytomegalovirus infection status. In a later analysis, previously published TCR beta repertoires from 670 or so donors were re-analyzed and high-resolution HLA genotyping was added so that TCR occurrence patterns could be studied. In the later analysis, no new phenotypic data were used to find candidate immune exposures; instead, reliance was placed on TCR beta sequences and their occurrence across donors. In an earlier analysis of 587 of the donors, high-throughput TCR beta sequencing was used to judge whether each TCR beta V gene segment behaved as functional or pseudogenic. Donor age, sex, ethnicity and CMV serostatus were collected together with the repertoire data. A later genetic analysis used genome-wide SNP genotypes for about 60% of the roughly 670 donors, treating that subset as a discovery cohort. All discovery cohort repertoires had been generated using a single sequencing platform. Class I and class II HLA loci were covered by the typing at four-digit resolution. The number of typed donors differed by locus: about 629-630 for A, B, C, DRB1 and DQB1; approximately 520 for DQA1; 606 for DPA1; and roughly 470 for DPB1. Five DR-DQ haplotypes were treated as single units for association and clustering because of strong linkage in the cohort. Among almost 400 genotyped donors of the cohort, an average of around 240,000 unique TCR beta nucleotide sequences were sequenced per donor, roughly 20% of them non-productive.

Here is what the overall study found, with its caveats: In a later analysis, several top co-occurrence clusters were reported to appear linked to parvovirus B19, influenza, CMV and Epstein-Barr virus. Most TCR sequences were seen in very few donors, while some public TCRs were found in many individuals. In this cohort, only TCR beta chains were sequenced, and detectable features were limited by the absence of alpha or paired-chain data. A further reported finding was that TCR beta sequences accurately predicted the HLA-A and HLA-B alleles for most subjects in the first cohort. Assigning TCR associations to individual alleles was difficult when HLA alleles, especially DR and DQ, strongly co-occurred. In an earlier analysis of about 540 of the donors, most TCR beta V segments were observed in productive rearrangements about 87% or about 30% of the time, broadly matching IMGT annotations. A later analysis found that TCR association rates varied across HLA loci, with DRB1 alleles showing the most associated TCRs and HLA-C alleles the fewest. A cluster of highly shared sequence variants was judged likely to be a technical artifact of the sequencing pipeline. Three of the identified cytomegalovirus-associated TCR beta chains were confirmed in vitro to be specific for cytomegalovirus antigens. Sequencing depth was assumed to be roughly uniform across donors in the presence/absence analyses, though that assumption may not hold. Because the 87-base-pair reads could not distinguish some IMGT-functional V segments, including TRBV6-2 and TRBV6-3, those segments were excluded. Seventeen rarely observed V segments, including chromosome 9 orphons, were excluded from the earlier analysis of about 600 of the donors because counts were too low. According to a later analysis, most CMV-associated TCR beta chains appeared to be HLA-restricted, and the HLA associations seemed to be driven largely by CMV exposure. A later analysis associated 15,000 or so TCR beta sequences with specific HLA alleles at a false discovery rate of 0.05. The classifier was reported to diagnose cytomegalovirus status with high specificity and sensitivity in both the original and validation cohorts. A later analysis found that HLA-associated TCR beta chains were more clonally expanded and had lower generation probabilities than equally common non-associated chains. The authors suggested that the approach could potentially be generalized to other disease states and immunological phenotypes. HLA typing was unavailable for some donors at each locus, so association tests used only the typed subset. V-gene and J-gene trimming of TCR beta chains was associated with a missense DCLRE1C variant in a later genetic analysis, and the association was replicated in an independent cohort. According to a later genetic analysis, donors in an Asian-associated ancestry cluster had fewer N-insertions in productive TCRs than the approximately 650-donor mean. In the study, around 150 TCR beta chains were listed as associated with cytomegalovirus. The only immune exposure information available for the cohort was CMV serostatus. Correlated functional status among segregating V segments might reflect linkage disequilibrium, but an unknown experimental factor could not be ruled out.

The cohort consisted of 670 or so healthy bone marrow donors. Cohort members were all nominally healthy when sampled, although unrecorded immune exposures were likely present. The donor tested CMV seropositive, placing the donor among the roughly 300 seropositive members of the cohort. Every donor gave a peripheral blood sample, and the peripheral blood mononuclear cells from that sample were used for TCR beta sequencing. Genomic DNA extraction from the blood cell samples was performed with the Qiagen DNeasy Blood Extraction Kit. Turning to this clone: The antigen it binds to is not known. Qualities for individual bases were not recorded, and no much larger clone is one base off.

Deletion took 0 bases off V and 0 bases off J, with a span of 7 bases between the germline ends. CDR1 and CDR2, per the germline V gene (reference sequence), are SGHKS and YYEKEE. From the cysteine up to the phenylalanine, the CDR3 has a length of 15 residues. The DNA shown is the 45-base CDR3, in frame from base 1. The library relied on the immunoSEQ multiplex PCR assay. The multiplex PCR relied on a mix of 60 forward primers for TCR Vbeta segments and 13 reverse primers for TCR Jbeta segments. The CDR3 region of rearranged TCR beta genes was amplified from genomic DNA with a multiplex PCR assay. The Illumina HiSeq System was used to sequence the amplified TCR beta libraries as 87-base-pair reads. For the original study's pipeline: Across the 670 or so repertoires, a later analysis counted tens of millions of unique TCR beta chains, roughly 11 million of which were shared by at least two donors. Raw reads were error-corrected and collapsed into unique sequences by a nearest-neighbor algorithm in which closely related sequences were merged to remove PCR and sequencing errors. CDR3 sequences were aligned to IMGT reference sequences to assign V, D and J gene segments. Each retained sequence needed at least a six-nucleotide match to both a V gene segment and a J gene segment. Rearrangements were classified as productive when the CDR3 lacked stop codons and remained in frame with V and J, and all other rearrangements were classified as non-productive. CDR3 was defined according to IMGT convention as the region running from the second conserved V-encoded cysteine to the conserved J-encoded phenylalanine. In an earlier analysis of 587 of the donors, sequences lacking an unambiguous match to a single V gene segment were excluded. An earlier analysis of 587 of the donors classified V segments as functional when productive rearrangements were above 56.7% and as segregating when the standard deviation between donors was above 5%. To diagnose cytomegalovirus status from the catalog of TCR beta chain sequences, a statistical classification framework was built. A later analysis assigned V and J genes by comparing TCR nucleotide sequences with IMGT/GENE-DB human TR gene sequences. In a later analysis, CDR3 sequences and most-parsimonious VDJ recombination scenarios were assigned using the TCRdist pipeline. A later analysis defined each TCR beta chain by its CDR3 amino acid sequence plus V-gene family, and excluded reads lacking a unique V-gene family. A later analysis removed roughly 590 highly shared, low-generation-probability nucleotide sequences to deal with suspected cross-contamination and a sequencing artifact. A later analysis calculated a clonal expansion index for each public chain from normalized within-repertoire ranks of inferred template counts. In a later analysis, generation probabilities were computed using a VDJ recombination model fitted to out-of-frame rearrangements, and the results were checked against IGoR. Hypergeometric tests were used in a later analysis to score TCR-TCR, TCR-HLA and TCR-CMV co-occurrence, with a repertoire-size bias correction applied to the TCR pairs. In a later analysis, false discovery rates were estimated by permuting HLA or CMV assignments 20 times. In a later analysis, co-occurring TCRs were grouped with DBSCAN, and TCRdist sequence similarity was added when clustering was performed within HLA-allele-positive subsets. For co-occurrence clustering, repertoires with fewer than 30,000 or more than 120,000 public chains were excluded, along with several repertoires with anomalous nucleotide sharing. TCRdb mirrors the immuneACCESS table, restricted to in-frame sequences. Some clones are absent from its copies; in checked studies, under half trace to an unresolved V gene, and the reason for the others is unknown. V and J calls and clone size are as listed in that table; D and trimming were resolved from the DNA. Recorded for this sample are roughly 100,000 clones; 76% of them occurred a single time. Over 8% of the sample comes from the top ten.

The rearranged chain carries TRBV5-5 and TRBJ1-3; the D gene is perhaps TRBD1, from 5 matching bases. This TCR came from a man aged 35 to 55 in good health and CMV-seropositive. The sequenced material came from PBMCs. The DNA reads TGTGCCAGCAGCTTGGAAGGGGCCTCTGGAAACACCATATATTTT. Its translation is CASSLEGASGNTIYF.